Listed below are T cell receptor beta chains from one sample, sequenced in a study of control samples from healthy donors and cancer patients. Profiling relied on immunoSEQ multiplex PCR, and the TCRdb table lists in-frame clones only, not all of them. The data show tens of thousands of clones, about nine tenths seen once. Sequencing used blood. The receptors shown here come from a man aged 25 to 40 in good health. The CDR3 runs from the conserved cysteine through the conserved F or W. The D gene is left open where the match is weak. Rows give clone size only sometimes, using once, few, many, or a class for an expanded clone.

v_call	d_call	j_call	clone_size	cdr3_aa	cdr3_nt
TRBV6-5	.	TRBJ2-5	.	CASSSFGRVAKETQYF	TGTGCCAGCAGTTCCTTTGGTCGAGTAGCCAAAGAGACCCAGTACTTC
TRBV5-1	.	TRBJ2-7	.	CASSLEPGAYEQYF	TGCGCCAGCAGCTTGGAACCAGGGGCCTACGAGCAGTACTTC
TRBV27	.	TRBJ2-1	.	CASSLYGSSPSMFF	TGTGCCAGCAGTTTATACGGTTCCTCCCCTTCCATGTTCTTC
TRBV6-6	.	TRBJ1-1	.	CASRASGAGEAFF	TGTGCCAGCAGGGCCTCAGGGGCTGGGGAGGCTTTCTTT
TRBV25-1	TRBD1	TRBJ2-3	.	CASSPTGGDTDTQYF	TGTGCCAGCAGCCCGACAGGGGGAGACACAGATACGCAGTATTTT
TRBV6-2/TRBV6-3	.	TRBJ2-4	.	CASSYSLVGRNIQYF	TGTGCCAGCAGTTACTCTCTCGTCGGCCGAAACATTCAGTACTTC
TRBV19	TRBD2	TRBJ2-1	.	CASRELAGEYNEQFF	TGTGCCAGTAGGGAACTAGCGGGAGAATACAATGAGCAGTTCTTC
TRBV7-9	.	TRBJ2-7	once	CASSLALGGTDYEQYF	TGTGCCAGCAGCTTAGCGTTGGGAGGGACAGACTACGAGCAGTACTTC
TRBV3-1/TRBV3-2	.	TRBJ1-2	.	CASSQDYRDSYGYTF	TGTGCCAGCAGCCAAGATTACCGAGACAGCTATGGCTACACCTTC
TRBV6-5	TRBD2	TRBJ2-3	.	CASTPIAGGTDTQYF	TGTGCCAGCACCCCAATAGCGGGAGGAACAGATACGCAGTATTTT
TRBV3-1/TRBV3-2	TRBD1	TRBJ1-1	.	CASSQGQGLNTEAFF	TGTGCCAGCAGCCAAGGACAGGGACTGAACACTGAAGCTTTCTTT
TRBV9	.	TRBJ2-1	.	CASSANPGVRDEQFF	TGTGCCAGCAGCGCCAACCCCGGGGTTAGGGATGAGCAGTTCTTC
TRBV19	.	TRBJ2-2	.	CASSLEGTAAGELFF	TGTGCCAGTAGTCTCGAAGGGACGGCTGCCGGGGAGCTGTTTTTT
TRBV4-2	.	TRBJ2-6	.	CASSQEGAGANVLTF	TGTGCCAGCAGCCAAGAGGGGGCTGGGGCCAACGTCCTGACTTTC
TRBV15	.	TRBJ2-3	.	CATSRHHGGSDTQYF	TGTGCCACCAGCCGACACCATGGGGGCAGCGATACGCAGTATTTT
TRBV28	TRBD1	TRBJ1-3	.	CASSTGGESGNTIYF	TGTGCCAGCAGTACAGGGGGCGAGTCTGGAAACACCATATATTTT
TRBV19	.	TRBJ2-5	.	CASTPQGLQETQYF	TGTGCCAGTACACCTCAGGGGCTCCAAGAGACCCAGTACTTC
TRBV5-1	TRBD1	TRBJ1-6	.	CASAATTGDNSPLHF	TGCGCCAGCGCTGCTACGACAGGGGATAACTCACCCCTCCACTTT
TRBV5-5	TRBD2	TRBJ2-5	.	CASSLVTSGRRETQYF	TGTGCCAGCAGCTTGGTCACTAGCGGGAGGAGGGAGACCCAGTACTTC
TRBV5-6	TRBD1	TRBJ1-2	.	CASSSTGTGYGYTF	TGTGCCAGCAGCTCTACCGGGACAGGGTATGGCTACACCTTC
TRBV6-5	.	TRBJ1-1	.	CASCQRHTNTEAFF	TGTGCCAGCTGTCAGCGACACACGAACACTGAAGCTTTCTTT
TRBV25-1	TRBD1	TRBJ2-7	.	CASSAWGQGAHEQYF	TGTGCCAGCAGTGCCTGGGGACAGGGGGCCCACGAGCAGTACTTC
TRBV28	TRBD2	TRBJ2-7	.	CASSDPGLGVSEQYF	TGTGCCAGCAGTGACCCGGGACTAGGAGTCAGCGAGCAGTACTTC
TRBV20-1	.	TRBJ2-7	.	CSATDSTHEQYF	TGCAGTGCTACTGACAGTACCCACGAGCAGTACTTC
TRBV10-3	TRBD2	TRBJ2-5	.	CATQLAGGAQETQYF	TGTGCCACCCAACTAGCGGGAGGGGCACAAGAGACCCAGTACTTC